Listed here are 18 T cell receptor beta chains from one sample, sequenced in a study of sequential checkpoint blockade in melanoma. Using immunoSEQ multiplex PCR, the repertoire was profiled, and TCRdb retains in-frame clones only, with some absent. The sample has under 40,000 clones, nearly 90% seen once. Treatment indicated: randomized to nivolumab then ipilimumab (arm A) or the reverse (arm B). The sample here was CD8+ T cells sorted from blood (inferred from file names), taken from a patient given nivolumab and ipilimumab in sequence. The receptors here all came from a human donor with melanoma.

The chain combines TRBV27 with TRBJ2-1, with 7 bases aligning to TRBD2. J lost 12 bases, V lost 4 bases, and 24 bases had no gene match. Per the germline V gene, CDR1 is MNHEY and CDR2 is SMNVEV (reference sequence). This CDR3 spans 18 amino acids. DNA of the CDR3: TGTGCCAGCAGTTCACTCTATGGGGGAGCGGGATACAATTTTGGGCAGTTCTTC. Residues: CASSSLYGGAGYNFGQFF.

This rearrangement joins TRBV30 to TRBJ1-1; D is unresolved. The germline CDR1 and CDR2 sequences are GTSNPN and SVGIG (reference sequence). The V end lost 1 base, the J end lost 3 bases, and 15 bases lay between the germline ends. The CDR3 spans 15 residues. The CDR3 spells CAWSALGSTDTEAFF. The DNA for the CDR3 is TGTGCCTGGAGTGCCCTGGGGAGCACAGACACTGAAGCTTTCTTT.

CDR3 sequence reads: CASSPLAGGYNEQFF. CDR3 in DNA: TGTGCCAGCAGCCCCCTAGCGGGAGGGTACAATGAGCAGTTCTTC. The chain recombines TRBV5-4 with TRBJ2-1; 12 bases are a match to TRBD2. Germline assignment: CDR1 SGHNT and CDR2 YYREEE (reference sequence). CDR3 length: 15 residues. J gave up 4 bases and V 4 bases, and 3 bases lay outside the gene matches.

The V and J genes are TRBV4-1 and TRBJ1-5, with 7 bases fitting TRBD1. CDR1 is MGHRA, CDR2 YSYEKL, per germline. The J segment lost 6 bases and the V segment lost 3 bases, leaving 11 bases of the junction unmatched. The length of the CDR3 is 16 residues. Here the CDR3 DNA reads TGCGCCAGCAGCCATTTAGGGGCAGGGGGAGGTCAGCCCCAGCATTTT. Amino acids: CASSHLGAGGGQPQHF.

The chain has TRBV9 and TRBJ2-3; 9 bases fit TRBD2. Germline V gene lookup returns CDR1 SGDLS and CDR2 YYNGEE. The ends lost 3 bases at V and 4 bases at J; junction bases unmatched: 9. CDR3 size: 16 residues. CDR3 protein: CASSEVAGDLPDTQYF. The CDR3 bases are TGTGCCAGCAGCGAAGTAGCGGGAGATCTTCCAGATACGCAGTATTTT.

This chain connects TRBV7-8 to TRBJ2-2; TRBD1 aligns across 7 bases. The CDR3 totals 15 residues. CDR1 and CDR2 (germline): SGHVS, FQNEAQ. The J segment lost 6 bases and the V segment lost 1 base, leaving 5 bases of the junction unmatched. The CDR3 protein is CASSLEGAGPGELFF. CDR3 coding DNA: TGTGCCAGCAGCTTAGAGGGGGCAGGGCCCGGGGAGCTGTTTTTT.

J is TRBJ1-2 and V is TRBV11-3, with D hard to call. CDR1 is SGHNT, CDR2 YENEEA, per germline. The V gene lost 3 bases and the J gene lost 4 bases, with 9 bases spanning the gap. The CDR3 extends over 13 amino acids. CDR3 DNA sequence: TGTGCCAGCAGCTTTCCCAGTTTCTATGGCTACACCTTC. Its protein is CASSFPSFYGYTF. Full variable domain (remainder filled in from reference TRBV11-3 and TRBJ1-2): EAGVVQSPRYKIIEKKQPVAFWCNPISGHNTLYWYLQNLGQGPELLIRYENEEAVDDSQLPKDRFSAERLKGVDSTLKIQPAELGDSAVYLCASSFPSFYGYTFGSGTRLTVV.

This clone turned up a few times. The CDR3 nucleotides are TGTGCCAGCAGCCCTGTGAGTGGCACTGAAGCTTTCTTT. Residues: CASSPVSGTEAFF. The chain combines TRBV5-5 with TRBJ1-1; no reliable D call. This CDR3 contains 13 residues. CDR1 and CDR2 (germline): SGHKS, YYEKEE (reference sequence). V lost 4 bases to trimming and J lost 4 bases, with 11 bases between them.

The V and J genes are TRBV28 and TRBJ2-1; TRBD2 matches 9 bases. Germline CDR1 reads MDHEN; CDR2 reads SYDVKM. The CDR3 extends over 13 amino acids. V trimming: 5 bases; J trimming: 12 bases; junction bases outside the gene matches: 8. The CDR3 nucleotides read TGTGCCAGCAGTAAAGGACTAGCGCTTCGGCAGTTCTTC. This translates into CASSKGLALRQFF.

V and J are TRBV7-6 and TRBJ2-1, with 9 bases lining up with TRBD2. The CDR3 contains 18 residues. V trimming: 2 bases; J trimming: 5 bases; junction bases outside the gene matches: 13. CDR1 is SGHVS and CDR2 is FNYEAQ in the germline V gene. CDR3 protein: CASSLNSYLSGSHNEQFF. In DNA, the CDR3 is TGTGCCAGCAGCTTAAACAGCTATCTTAGCGGGAGCCACAATGAGCAGTTCTTC. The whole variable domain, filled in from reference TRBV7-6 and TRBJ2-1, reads GAGVSQSPRYKVTKRGQDVALRCDPISGHVSLYWYRQALGQGPEFLTYFNYEAQQDKSGLPNDRFSAERPEGSISTLTIQRTEQRDSAMYRCASSLNSYLSGSHNEQFFGPGTRLTVL.

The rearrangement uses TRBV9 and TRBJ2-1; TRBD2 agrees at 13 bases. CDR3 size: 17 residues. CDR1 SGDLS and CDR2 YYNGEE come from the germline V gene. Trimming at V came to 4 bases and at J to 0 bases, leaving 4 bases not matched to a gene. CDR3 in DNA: TGTGCCAGCAGCTCCCGGACTAGCGGGAGCTCCTACAATGAGCAGTTCTTC. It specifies CASSSRTSGSSYNEQFF.

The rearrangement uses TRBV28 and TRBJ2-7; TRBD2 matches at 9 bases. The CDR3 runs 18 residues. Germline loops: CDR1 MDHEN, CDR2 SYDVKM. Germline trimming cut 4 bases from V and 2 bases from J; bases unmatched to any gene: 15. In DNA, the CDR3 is TGTGCCAGCAGTTCAGGGAGGGCGACTAGCGGATCTCCCTACGAGCAGTACGTC. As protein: CASSSGRATSGSPYEQYV.

This chain's CDR3 is CASRSGTGGFYGYTF. CDR3 DNA sequence: TGTGCCAGCAGATCCGGGACAGGGGGTTTCTATGGCTACACCTTC. The rearrangement links TRBV11-2 to TRBJ1-2; 11 positions agree with TRBD1. The germline gives CDR1 SGHAT, CDR2 FQNNGV. V shed 6 bases and J 4 bases; nucleotides not matched to a gene: 7. This CDR3 contains 15 residues.

CDR3 bases: TGTGCCAGCAGCTCTGGTGTAGCGGGGCCGCGGAATGAGCAGTTCTTC. This codes for CASSSGVAGPRNEQFF. J is TRBJ2-1 and V is TRBV7-9, with 8 bases that match TRBD2. V lost 4 bases and J lost 7; bases outside the gene matches: 12. This CDR3 region has 16 residues. Germline assignment: CDR1 SEHNR and CDR2 FQNEAQ (reference sequence).

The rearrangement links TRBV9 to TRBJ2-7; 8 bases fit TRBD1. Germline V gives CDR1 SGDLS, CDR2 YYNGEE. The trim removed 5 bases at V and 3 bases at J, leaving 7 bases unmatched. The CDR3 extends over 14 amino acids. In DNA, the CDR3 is TGTGCCAGCAGTCGCGGACAGGGCTTCTACGAGCAGTACTTC. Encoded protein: CASSRGQGFYEQYF.

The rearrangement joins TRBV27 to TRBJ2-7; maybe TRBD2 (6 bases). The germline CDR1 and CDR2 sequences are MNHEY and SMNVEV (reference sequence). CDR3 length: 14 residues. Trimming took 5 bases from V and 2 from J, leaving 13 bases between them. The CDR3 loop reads CASSGTGLTYEQYF. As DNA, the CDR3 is TGTGCCAGCAGTGGAACGGGACTTACCTACGAGCAGTACTTC.

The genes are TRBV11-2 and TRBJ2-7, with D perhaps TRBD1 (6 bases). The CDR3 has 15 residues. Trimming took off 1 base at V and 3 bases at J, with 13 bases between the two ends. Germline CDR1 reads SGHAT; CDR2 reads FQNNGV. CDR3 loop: CASSLVGTSDYEQYF. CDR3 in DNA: TGTGCCAGCAGCTTAGTCGGGACAAGCGACTACGAGCAGTACTTC. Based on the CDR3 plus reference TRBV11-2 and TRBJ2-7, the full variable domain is EAGVAQSPRYKIIEKRQSVAFWCNPISGHATLYWYQQILGQGPKLLIQFQNNGVVDDSQLPKDRFSAERLKGVDSTLKIQPAKLEDSAVYLCASSLVGTSDYEQYFGPGTRLTVT.

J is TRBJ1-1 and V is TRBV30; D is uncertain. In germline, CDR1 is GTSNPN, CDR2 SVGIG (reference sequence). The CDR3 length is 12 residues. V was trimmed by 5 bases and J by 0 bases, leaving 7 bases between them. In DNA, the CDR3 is TGTGCCTGGGCCCTAATGAACACTGAAGCTTTCTTT. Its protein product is CAWALMNTEAFF.